Listed below are T cell receptor beta chains from one sample, sequenced in a study of T cells in Graves' hyperthyroidism and ophthalmopathy. MiXCR was run by TCRdb on the multiplex PCR reads, yielding one entry per CDR3 protein. The repertoire holds 500,000 to 600,000 distinct CDR3 sequences, with about 45% as singletons. The specimen was peripheral blood or thyroid tissue (not recorded which). All receptors derive from an adult woman with Graves' disease, either hyperthyroidism or ophthalmopathy (not recorded which). CDR3s include the opening cysteine and the closing phenylalanine or tryptophan. A D gene is named only where the DNA matches it firmly. Only part of the rows carry a size: once, few, many, or a class if the clone is expanded.

v_gene,j_gene,abundance,d_gene,CDR3nt,CDR3aa
TRBV7-2,TRBJ2-6,NA,TRBD2,TGTGCCAGCAGCCAGGAGGGCGGGAGGGCCCGTGTCCTGACTTTC,CASSQEGGRARVLTF
TRBV20-1,TRBJ1-1,NA,NA,TGCAGCGCATGGGGGGACACTGAAGCTTTCTTT,CSAWGDTEAFF
TRBV19,TRBJ1-5,NA,NA,TGTGCCAGTGGAAGAGGGGGAGTCACGTATAGCAATCAGCCCCAGCATTTT,CASGRGGVTYSNQPQHF
TRBV20-1,TRBJ1-5,few,NA,TGCAGTGCTAGACCTAGCGGGAGAATAGAGACCCAGCATTTT,CSARPSGRIETQHF
TRBV7-8,TRBJ1-1,NA,TRBD1,TGTGCCAGCAGCTTCCGGGACAGGGGCACTGAAGCTTTCTTT,CASSFRDRGTEAFF
TRBV20-1,TRBJ2-5,many,TRBD1,TGCAGTGCTCCGGACAGGTACTACCAAGAGACCCAGTACTTC,CSAPDRYYQETQYF
TRBV12-3/TRBV12-4,TRBJ1-1,NA,TRBD1,TGTGCCAGCAGAGTTGGGACAGGTAACACTGAAGCTTTCTTT,CASRVGTGNTEAFF
TRBV5-1,TRBJ2-2,NA,TRBD1,TGCGCCAGCAGATCTGACAGGGCTGGTATTATCGGGGAGCTGTTTTTT,CASRSDRAGIIGELFF
TRBV7-7,TRBJ2-6,NA,TRBD2,TGTGCTAGCAGCTTGGGGGGGTCTACTGGGGCCAACGTCCTGACTTTC,CASSLGGSTGANVLTF
TRBV2,TRBJ1-5,many,TRBD1,TGTGCCAGCAGTGCGGACAGGGTATGGCAGCCCCAGCATTTT,CASSADRVWQPQHF
TRBV20-1,TRBJ1-4,NA,NA,TGCAGTGCTAGAGGAGGGCTGAATGAAAAACTGTTTTTT,CSARGGLNEKLFF
TRBV7-2,TRBJ1-2,NA,NA,TGTGCCAGCAGCTTGGCACTAGCGGGAAAGGGCAACTATGGCTACACCTTC,CASSLALAGKGNYGYTF
TRBV5-1,TRBJ1-2,NA,TRBD1,TGCGCCAGCACCCTGGACAGGGGCGGCTACACCTTC,CASTLDRGGYTF
TRBV27,TRBJ2-5,many,NA,TGTGCCAGCAGTTTAGGGGGGGCCATCCAAGAGACCCAGTACTTC,CASSLGGAIQETQYF
TRBV12-3/TRBV12-4,TRBJ2-7,NA,NA,TGTGCCAGCAGTAACCGGGACATTGGAGTTCCGTACTTC,CASSNRDIGVPYF
TRBV9,TRBJ1-1,NA,TRBD1,TGTGCCAGCAGGATAGGACTGGGACAGGGGGCCACTGAAGCTTTCTTT,CASRIGLGQGATEAFF
TRBV20-1,TRBJ1-2,NA,NA,TGCAGTGCTCACCATACTAGCGGCTACACCTTC,CSAHHTSGYTF
TRBV6-1,TRBJ1-5,many,NA,TGTGCCAGCAGGCCCTTTTCCGGGACGTCGAATCAGCCCCAGCATTTT,CASRPFSGTSNQPQHF
TRBV7-9,TRBJ2-7,NA,NA,TGTGCCAGCAGCTTGGGTGTGAGCCTCTACGAGCAGTACTTC,CASSLGVSLYEQYF
TRBV2,TRBJ1-6,NA,TRBD1,TGTGCCAGCAGTGAGGGGGACAGTTATAATTCACCCCTCCACTTT,CASSEGDSYNSPLHF
TRBV7-6,TRBJ1-5,NA,NA,TGTGCCAGCAGAGATCCCACTAGCAATCAGCCCCAGCATTTT,CASRDPTSNQPQHF
TRBV4-1,TRBJ1-1,NA,NA,TGCGCCAGCAGCCAAGTTAGTACGAAATGGGCCAGCGGGGAAGCTTTCTTT,CASSQVSTKWASGEAFF
TRBV2,TRBJ2-7,few,TRBD1,TGTGCCAGCAGTGAGGACAGGGAGCAGTACTTC,CASSEDREQYF
TRBV5-6,TRBJ1-4,many,NA,TGTGCCAGCAGCTCGAGACGGAATGAAAAACTGTTTTTT,CASSSRRNEKLFF
TRBV12-3/TRBV12-4,TRBJ1-5,NA,TRBD1,TGTGCCACCTCGGACAGGGGATTGTTAAGGGATCAGCCCCAGCATTTT,CATSDRGLLRDQPQHF
TRBV10-3,TRBJ2-2,many,NA,TGTGCCATCAGTGCGACGGAACACTCGAACACCGGGGAGCTGTTTTTT,CAISATEHSNTGELFF
TRBV2,TRBJ2-7,NA,TRBD2,TGTGCCAGCACGGGGGGGGTCGAGCAGTACTTC,CASTGGVEQYF
TRBV5-4,TRBJ2-5,many,NA,TGTGCCAGCAGCTTGTTGGCTTCTAGAGGAGAGACCCAGTACTTC,CASSLLASRGETQYF
TRBV10-3,TRBJ1-1,NA,NA,TGTGCCATCAGTGAGAAGGGAAACCTGAACACTGAAGCTTTCTTT,CAISEKGNLNTEAFF
TRBV5-1,TRBJ2-5,NA,TRBD1,TGCGCCAGCAGCCCCGGAATTGTGACAGGGGGAGGAGAGACCCAGTACTTC,CASSPGIVTGGGETQYF
TRBV5-5,TRBJ2-5,NA,TRBD2,TGCGCCAGCAGCCCGACTAGCGGGAACACCGGGGAAGAGACCCAGTACTTC,CASSPTSGNTGEETQYF
TRBV11-2,TRBJ2-7,many,NA,TGTGCCAGCAGCCCTCTAAGCTCCTACGAGCAGTACTTC,CASSPLSSYEQYF
TRBV15,TRBJ2-7,few,TRBD1,TGTGCCACCAGCAGAACTGTACAGGGGGCGTGGGGCGAGCAGTACTTC,CATSRTVQGAWGEQYF
TRBV7-7,TRBJ2-7,NA,NA,TGTGCCAGCAGCTTAAGAAGGGGGTACGAGCAGTACTTC,CASSLRRGYEQYF
TRBV20-1,TRBJ1-2,NA,NA,TGCAGTGCTACCATGACTAGCGGGGACGATGGCTACACCTTC,CSATMTSGDDGYTF
TRBV20-1,TRBJ1-5,few,NA,TGCAGTGAACGACGGGGGGATCAGCCCCAGCATTTT,CSERRGDQPQHF
TRBV15,TRBJ1-6,medium-sized,TRBD1,TGTGCCACCAGCAGGAACAGGGGTGATTCACCCCTCCACTTT,CATSRNRGDSPLHF
TRBV20-1,TRBJ1-5,NA,NA,TGCGGGGGAGGGAGGGACGGCCAGCCCCAGCATTTT,CGGGRDGQPQHF
TRBV5-1,TRBJ2-2,NA,NA,TGCGCCAGCAGCATAAGCACGGGGAGCACCGGGGAGCTGTTTTTT,CASSISTGSTGELFF
TRBV7-2,TRBJ1-2,NA,TRBD1,TGTGCCAGCAGCACAACAGGGGGACTCTATGGCTACACCTTC,CASSTTGGLYGYTF
TRBV25-1,TRBJ1-5,NA,NA,TGTGCCAGCACCCCAAGGGGTGTCAATCAGCCCCAGCATTTT,CASTPRGVNQPQHF